Sequencing of this T cell receptor beta chain was carried out in a study of shared clonotypes between healthy human individuals. Study-wide results and caveats: As a rule, naive subsets had a larger estimated richness than memory subsets. Clonotype sharing across donors was expected to vary with sequencing depth.

In the CD4+ fraction, cells were divided into CD45RA+ naive and CD45RA-negative memory subsets. For each subset, genomic DNA was distributed in equal portions over several immunoSEQ plates. Sequenced by immunoSEQ multiplex PCR; TCRdb stores in-frame clones only, minus some. The sample includes fewer than 200,000 clones, around 63% of them seen just once. This CDR3 is 16 amino acids long. V was clipped by 2 bases and J by 0 bases, with 8 bases between them. Germline V CDR1 and CDR2: SGHTA, FQGNSA. A note on this clone: Its antigen is unknown. At the DNA level, this CDR3 is encoded by other sequences in the same sample as well.

This sequence was found in a man aged 25-40 years in good health. The rearrangement joins TRBV7-2 to TRBJ2-6; a weak D match, TRBD1 (5 bases). Sequencing input: memory CD4+ T cells sorted from blood. Described subset: CD45RA-negative fraction. The CDR3 DNA follows: TGTGCCAGCAGCTTACGACAGCACTCTGGGGCCAACGTCCTGACTTTC. This translates into CASSLRQHSGANVLTF.